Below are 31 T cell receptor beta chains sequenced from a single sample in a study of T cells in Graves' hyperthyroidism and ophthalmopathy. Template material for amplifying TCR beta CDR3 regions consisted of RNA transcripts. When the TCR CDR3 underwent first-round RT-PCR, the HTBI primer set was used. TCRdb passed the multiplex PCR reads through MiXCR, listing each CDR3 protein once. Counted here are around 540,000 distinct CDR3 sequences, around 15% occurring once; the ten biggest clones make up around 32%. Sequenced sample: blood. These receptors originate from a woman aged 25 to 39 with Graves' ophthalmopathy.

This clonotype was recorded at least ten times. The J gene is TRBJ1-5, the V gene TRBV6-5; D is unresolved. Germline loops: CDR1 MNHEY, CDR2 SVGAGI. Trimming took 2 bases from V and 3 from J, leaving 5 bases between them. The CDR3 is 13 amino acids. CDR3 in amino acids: CASSYSFNQPQHF. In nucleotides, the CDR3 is TGTGCCAGCAGTTACAGTTTCAATCAGCCCCAGCATTTT.

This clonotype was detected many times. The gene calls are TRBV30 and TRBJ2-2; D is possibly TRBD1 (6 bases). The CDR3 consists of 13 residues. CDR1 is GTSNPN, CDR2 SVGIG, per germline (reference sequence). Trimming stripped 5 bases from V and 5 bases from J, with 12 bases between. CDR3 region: CAWDRRGTGELFF. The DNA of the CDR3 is TGTGCCTGGGACAGAAGGGGGACCGGGGAGCTGTTTTTT.

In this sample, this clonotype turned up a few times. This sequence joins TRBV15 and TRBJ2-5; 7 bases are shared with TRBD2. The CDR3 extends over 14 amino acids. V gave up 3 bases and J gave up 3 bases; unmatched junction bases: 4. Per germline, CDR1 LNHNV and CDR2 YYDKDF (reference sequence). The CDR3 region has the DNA TGTGCCACCAGCAGGGAGGGACTAAAAGAGACCCAGTACTTC. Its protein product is CATSREGLKETQYF.

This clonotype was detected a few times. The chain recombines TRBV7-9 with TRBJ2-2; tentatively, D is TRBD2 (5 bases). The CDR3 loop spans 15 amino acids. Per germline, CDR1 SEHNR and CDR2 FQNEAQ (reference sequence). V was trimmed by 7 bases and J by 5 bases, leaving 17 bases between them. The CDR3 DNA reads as TGTGCCAGCATCTCCGGGGTCGCCGAGACCGGGGAGCTGTTTTTT. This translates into CASISGVAETGELFF. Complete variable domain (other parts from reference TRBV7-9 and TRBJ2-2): DTGVSQNPRHKITKRGQNVTFRCDPISEHNRLYWYRQTLGQGPEFLTYFQNEAQLEKSRLLSDRFSAERPKGSFSTLEIQRTEQGDSAMYLCASISGVAETGELFFGEGSRLTVL.

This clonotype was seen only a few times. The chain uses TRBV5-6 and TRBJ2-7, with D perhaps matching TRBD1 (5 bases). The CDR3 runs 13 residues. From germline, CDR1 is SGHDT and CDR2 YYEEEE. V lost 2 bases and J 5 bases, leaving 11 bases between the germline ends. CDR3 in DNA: TGTGCCAGCAGCTTAGGGGCAAGCCACGAGCAGTACTTC. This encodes CASSLGASHEQYF.

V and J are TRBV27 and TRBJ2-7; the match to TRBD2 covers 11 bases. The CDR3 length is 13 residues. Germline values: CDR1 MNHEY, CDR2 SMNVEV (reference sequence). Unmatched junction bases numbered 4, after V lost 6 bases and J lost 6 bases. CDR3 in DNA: TGTGCCAGCAGGATTCTAGCGGGAGGCGAGCAGTACTTC. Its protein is CASRILAGGEQYF.

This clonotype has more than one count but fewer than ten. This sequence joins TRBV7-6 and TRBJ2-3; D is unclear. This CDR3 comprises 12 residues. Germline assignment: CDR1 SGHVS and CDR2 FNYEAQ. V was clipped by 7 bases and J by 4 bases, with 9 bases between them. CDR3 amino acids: CASTSRPDTQYF. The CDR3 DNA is TGTGCCAGCACCTCCCGACCAGATACGCAGTATTTT. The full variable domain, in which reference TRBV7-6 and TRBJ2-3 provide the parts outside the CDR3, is GAGVSQSPRYKVTKRGQDVALRCDPISGHVSLYWYRQALGQGPEFLTYFNYEAQQDKSGLPNDRFSAERPEGSISTLTIQRTEQRDSAMYRCASTSRPDTQYFGPGTRLTVL.

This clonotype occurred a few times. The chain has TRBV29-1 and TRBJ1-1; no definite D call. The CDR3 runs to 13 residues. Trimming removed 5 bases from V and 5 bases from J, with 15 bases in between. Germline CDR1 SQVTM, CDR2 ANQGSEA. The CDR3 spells CSVSHWVETEAFF. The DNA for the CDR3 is TGCAGCGTTTCTCATTGGGTCGAGACTGAAGCTTTCTTT.

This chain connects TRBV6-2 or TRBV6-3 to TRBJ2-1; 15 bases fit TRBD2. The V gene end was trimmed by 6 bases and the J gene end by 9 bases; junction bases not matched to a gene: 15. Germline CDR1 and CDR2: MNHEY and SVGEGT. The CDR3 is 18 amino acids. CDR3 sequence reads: CASRGPGTSGRSHSEQFF. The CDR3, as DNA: TGTGCCAGCAGAGGACCCGGGACTAGCGGGAGGTCCCACAGTGAGCAGTTCTTC.

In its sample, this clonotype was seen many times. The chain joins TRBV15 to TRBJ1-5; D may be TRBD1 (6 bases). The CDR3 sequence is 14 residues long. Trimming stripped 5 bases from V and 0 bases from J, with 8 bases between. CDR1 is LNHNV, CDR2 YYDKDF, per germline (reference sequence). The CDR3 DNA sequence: TGTGCCACCAGCTCGGGGGCTAGCAATCAGCCCCAGCATTTT. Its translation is CATSSGASNQPQHF. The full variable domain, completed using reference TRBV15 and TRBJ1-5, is DAMVIQNPRYQVTQFGKPVTLSCSQTLNHNVMYWYQQKSSQAPKLLFHYYDKDFNNEADTPDNFQSRRPNTSFCFLDIRSPGLGDTAMYLCATSSGASNQPQHFGDGTRLSIL.

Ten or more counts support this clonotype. The CDR3 DNA is TGTGCCAGCAGTCAAACGCAAGGGAGAAACTACGAGCAGTACTTC. It yields the protein CASSQTQGRNYEQYF. This chain connects TRBV28 to TRBJ2-7, with a weak D call TRBD2 (5 bases). The V end was cut by 5 bases, the J end by 3 bases, with 17 bases between. This CDR3 comprises 15 residues. The germline V gene encodes CDR1 MDHEN and CDR2 SYDVKM.

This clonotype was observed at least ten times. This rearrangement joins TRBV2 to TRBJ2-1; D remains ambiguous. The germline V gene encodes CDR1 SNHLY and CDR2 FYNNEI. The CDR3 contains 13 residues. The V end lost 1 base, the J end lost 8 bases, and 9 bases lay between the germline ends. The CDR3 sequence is CASSEDWIDEQFF. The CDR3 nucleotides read TGTGCCAGCAGTGAAGATTGGATAGATGAGCAGTTCTTC.

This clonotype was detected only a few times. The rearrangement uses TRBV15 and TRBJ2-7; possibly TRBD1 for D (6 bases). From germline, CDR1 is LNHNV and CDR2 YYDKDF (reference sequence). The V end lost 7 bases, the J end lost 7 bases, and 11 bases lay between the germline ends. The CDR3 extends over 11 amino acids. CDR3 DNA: TGTGCCACCACCCTAGGGGGAGAGCAGTACTTC. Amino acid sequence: CATTLGGEQYF. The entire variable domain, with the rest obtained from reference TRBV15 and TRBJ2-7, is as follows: DAMVIQNPRYQVTQFGKPVTLSCSQTLNHNVMYWYQQKSSQAPKLLFHYYDKDFNNEADTPDNFQSRRPNTSFCFLDIRSPGLGDTAMYLCATTLGGEQYFGPGTRLTVT.

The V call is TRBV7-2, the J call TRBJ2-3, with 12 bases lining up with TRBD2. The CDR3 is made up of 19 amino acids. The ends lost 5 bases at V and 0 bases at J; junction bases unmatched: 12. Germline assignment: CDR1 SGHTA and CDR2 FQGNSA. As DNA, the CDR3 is TGTGCCAGCAGCCAAGATGGCCTAGCGGGAGGGACTAGCACAGATACGCAGTATTTT. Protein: CASSQDGLAGGTSTDTQYF.

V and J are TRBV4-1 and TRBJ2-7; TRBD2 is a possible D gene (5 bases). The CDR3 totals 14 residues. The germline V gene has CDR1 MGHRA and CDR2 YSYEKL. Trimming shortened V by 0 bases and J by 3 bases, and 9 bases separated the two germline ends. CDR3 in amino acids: CASSQEASYYEQYF. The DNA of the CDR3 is TGCGCCAGCAGCCAAGAGGCTAGCTACTACGAGCAGTACTTC.

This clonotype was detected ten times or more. Here the CDR3 DNA reads TGCAGTGCTAGAGGGGTCGGCGAGGGAGTCGAAGCTTTCTTT. Its translation: CSARGVGEGVEAFF. The chain employs TRBV20-1 and TRBJ1-1; D is ambiguous. Trimming left V 1 base short and J 8 bases short, with 17 bases between. This CDR3 is built from 14 residues. In germline, CDR1 is DFQATT, CDR2 SNEGSKA (reference sequence).

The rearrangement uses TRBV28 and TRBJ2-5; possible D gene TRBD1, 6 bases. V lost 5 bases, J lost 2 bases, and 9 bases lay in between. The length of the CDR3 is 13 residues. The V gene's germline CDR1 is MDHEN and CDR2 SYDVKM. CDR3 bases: TGTGCCAGCAGTCCCGACAGGCAAGAGACCCAGTACTTC. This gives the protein CASSPDRQETQYF.

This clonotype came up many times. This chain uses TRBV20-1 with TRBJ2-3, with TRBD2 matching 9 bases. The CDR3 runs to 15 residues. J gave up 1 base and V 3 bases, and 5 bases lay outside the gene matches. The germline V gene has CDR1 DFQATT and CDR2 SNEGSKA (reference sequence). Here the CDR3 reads CSASSREGGTDTQYF. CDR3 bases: TGCAGTGCTAGTTCGCGGGAGGGCGGCACAGATACGCAGTATTTT.

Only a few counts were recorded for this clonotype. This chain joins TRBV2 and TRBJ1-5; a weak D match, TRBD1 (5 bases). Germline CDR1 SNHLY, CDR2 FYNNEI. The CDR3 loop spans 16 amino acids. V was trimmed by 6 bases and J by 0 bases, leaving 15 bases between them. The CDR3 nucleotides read TGTGCCAGCAGAGGGCCAGGGATTGATAGCAATCAGCCCCAGCATTTT. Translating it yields CASRGPGIDSNQPQHF.

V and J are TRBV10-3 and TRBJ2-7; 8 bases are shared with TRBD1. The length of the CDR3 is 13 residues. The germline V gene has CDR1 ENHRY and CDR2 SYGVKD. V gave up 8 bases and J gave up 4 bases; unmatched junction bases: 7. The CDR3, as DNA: TGTGCCATCGATCCCGGACAGGGATACGAGCAGTACTTC. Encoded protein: CAIDPGQGYEQYF.

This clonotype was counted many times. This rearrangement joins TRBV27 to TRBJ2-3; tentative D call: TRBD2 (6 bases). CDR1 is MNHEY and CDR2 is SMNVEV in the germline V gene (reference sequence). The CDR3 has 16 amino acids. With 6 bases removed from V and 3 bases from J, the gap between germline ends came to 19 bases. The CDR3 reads CASSPWRATGTDTQYF. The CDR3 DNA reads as TGTGCCAGCAGCCCCTGGAGGGCGACGGGTACAGATACGCAGTATTTT.

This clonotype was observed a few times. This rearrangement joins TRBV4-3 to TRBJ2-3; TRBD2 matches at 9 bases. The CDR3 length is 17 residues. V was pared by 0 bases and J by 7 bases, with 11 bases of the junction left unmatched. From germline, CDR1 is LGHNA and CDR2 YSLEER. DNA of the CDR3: TGCGCCAGCAGCCAAGATGCTCCGGCTAGCGGGACAAATACGCAGTATTTT. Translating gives CASSQDAPASGTNTQYF.

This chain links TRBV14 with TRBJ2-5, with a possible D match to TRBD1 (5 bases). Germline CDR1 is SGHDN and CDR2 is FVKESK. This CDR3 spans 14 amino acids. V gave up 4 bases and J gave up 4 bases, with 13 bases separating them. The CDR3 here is CASSRGQGRETQYF. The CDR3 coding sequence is TGTGCCAGCAGCCGAGGCCAGGGTAGAGAGACCCAGTACTTC. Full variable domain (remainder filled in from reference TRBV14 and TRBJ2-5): EAGVTQFPSHSVIEKGQTVTLRCDPISGHDNLYWYRRVMGKEIKFLLHFVKESKQDESGMPNNRFLAERTGGTYSTLKVQPAELEDSGVYFCASSRGQGRETQYFGPGTRLLVL.

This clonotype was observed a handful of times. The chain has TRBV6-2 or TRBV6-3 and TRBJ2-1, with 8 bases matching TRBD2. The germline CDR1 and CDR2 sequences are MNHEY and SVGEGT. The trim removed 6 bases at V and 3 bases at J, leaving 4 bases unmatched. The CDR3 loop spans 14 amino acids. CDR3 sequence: CASRSSGVYNEQFF. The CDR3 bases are TGTGCCAGCAGAAGTAGCGGGGTCTACAATGAGCAGTTCTTC.

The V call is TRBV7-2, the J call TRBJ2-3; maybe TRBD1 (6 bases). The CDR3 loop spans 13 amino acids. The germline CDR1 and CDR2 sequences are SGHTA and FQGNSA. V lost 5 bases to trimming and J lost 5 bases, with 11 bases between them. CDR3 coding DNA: TGTGCCAGCAGCGGACAGAGGAAAGATACGCAGTATTTT. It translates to CASSGQRKDTQYF.

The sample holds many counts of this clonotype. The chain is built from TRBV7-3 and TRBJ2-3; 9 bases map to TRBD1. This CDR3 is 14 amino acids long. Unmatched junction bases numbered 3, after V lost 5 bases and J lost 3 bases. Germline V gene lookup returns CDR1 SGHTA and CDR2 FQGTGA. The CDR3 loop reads CASSIQGATDTQYF. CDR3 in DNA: TGTGCCAGCAGCATACAGGGGGCTACAGATACGCAGTATTTT. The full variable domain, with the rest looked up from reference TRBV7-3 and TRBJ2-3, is GAGVSQTPSNKVTEKGKYVELRCDPISGHTALYWYRQSLGQGPEFLIYFQGTGAADDSGLPNDRFFAVRPEGSVSTLKIQRTERGDSAVYLCASSIQGATDTQYFGPGTRLTVL.

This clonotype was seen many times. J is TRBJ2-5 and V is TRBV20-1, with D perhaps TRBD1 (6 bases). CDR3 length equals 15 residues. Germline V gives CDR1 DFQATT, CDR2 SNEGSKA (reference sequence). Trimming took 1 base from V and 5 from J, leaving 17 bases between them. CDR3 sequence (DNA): TGCAGTGCTAGAGGCCAAGGGGGTGAATCGGAGACCCAGTACTTC. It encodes CSARGQGGESETQYF.

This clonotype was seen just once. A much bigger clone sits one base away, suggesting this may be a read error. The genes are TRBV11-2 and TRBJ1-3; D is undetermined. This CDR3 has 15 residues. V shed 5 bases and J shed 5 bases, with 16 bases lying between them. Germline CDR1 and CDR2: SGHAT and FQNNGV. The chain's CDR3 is CASSEGLFSRNTIYF. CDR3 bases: TGTGCCAGCAGCGAAGGGCTGTTTTCTCGAAACACCATATATTTT.

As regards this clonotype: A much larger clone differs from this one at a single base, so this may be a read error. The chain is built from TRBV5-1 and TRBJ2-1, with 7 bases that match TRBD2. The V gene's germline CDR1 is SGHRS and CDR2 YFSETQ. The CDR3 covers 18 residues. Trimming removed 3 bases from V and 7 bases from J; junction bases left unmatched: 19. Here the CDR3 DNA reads TGCGCCAGCAGCTCGACTAGCCGGAGGATTCAACATGGGAATGAGCAGTTCTTC. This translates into CASSSTSRRIQHGNEQFF.

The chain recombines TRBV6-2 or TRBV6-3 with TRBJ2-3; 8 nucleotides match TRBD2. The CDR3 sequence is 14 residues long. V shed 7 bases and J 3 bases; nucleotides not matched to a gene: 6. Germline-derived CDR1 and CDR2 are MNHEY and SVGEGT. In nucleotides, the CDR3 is TGTGCCAGCAAGGAGGAGCGGGAGACAGATACGCAGTATTTT. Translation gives CASKEERETDTQYF.

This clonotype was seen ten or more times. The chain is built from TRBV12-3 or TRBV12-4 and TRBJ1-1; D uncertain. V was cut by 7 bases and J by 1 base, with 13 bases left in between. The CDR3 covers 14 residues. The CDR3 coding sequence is TGTGCCAGCATCATGACCTCAGGGAACACTGAAGCTTTCTTT. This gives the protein CASIMTSGNTEAFF.